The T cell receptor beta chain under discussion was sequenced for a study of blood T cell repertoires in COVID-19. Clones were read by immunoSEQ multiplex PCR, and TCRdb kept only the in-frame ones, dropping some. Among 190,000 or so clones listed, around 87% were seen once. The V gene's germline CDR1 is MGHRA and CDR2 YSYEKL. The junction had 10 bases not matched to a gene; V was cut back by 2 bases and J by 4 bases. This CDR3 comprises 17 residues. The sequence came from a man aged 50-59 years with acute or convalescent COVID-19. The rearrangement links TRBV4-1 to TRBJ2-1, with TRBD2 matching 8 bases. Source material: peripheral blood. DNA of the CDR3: TGCGCCAGCAGCCAAACGTCACTAGCGGCTGGATACAATGAGCAGTTCTTC. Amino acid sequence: CASSQTSLAAGYNEQFF.